This T cell receptor beta chain came from a study of molecular identifiers for immune sequencing clone quantification. General study results and limits: Highly expanded clone sizes could be underestimated by identical TCR molecules that share a barcode. Spiked Jurkat TCR RNA equivalent to one cell was reportedly detectable in roughly 1 million naive cells. Clones with over 20 RNA copies captured over 98% of effector molecules but under 1% of naive ones.

This clonotype was seen more than once but under ten times. The antigen is undetermined. MiXCR, run by TCRdb on the PCR reads, gives a single entry per CDR3 protein. This sample has about 510,000 distinct CDR3 sequences, with about 26% found just once. This CDR3 is built from 14 residues. The germline V gene encodes CDR1 KGHDR and CDR2 SFDVKD. V was pared by 1 base and J by 2 bases, with 7 bases between. Sequenced: naive CD8+ T cells from blood, with Jurkat cell RNA spiked in. The sample's subset: FACS-sorted CD8+CD4-CCR7+CD45RA+ naive T cells. The sequence derives from a human donor in good health. Some libraries in this study had Jurkat cell RNA spiked in. This chain links TRBV24-1 with TRBJ2-5; no clear D. CDR3: CATSDFHKQETQYF. CDR3 nucleotide sequence: TGTGCCACCAGTGATTTCCACAAGCAAGAGACCCAGTACTTC.